This T cell receptor (beta chain) was captured by sequencing in a study of T cell responses to AZD1222 COVID-19 vaccine. Study-wide points: Of the AZD1222 recipients, only 5 or 6 were seropositive at baseline. Dominant CD4 TCR responses targeted spike regions 160-218 and 743-854. White British ancestry dominated among donors, who included more females, and clonal diversity was possibly underestimated. Vaccination with two AZD1222 doses was followed by a rise in Spike-specific TCR breadth and depth.

Sequencing used immunoSEQ multiplex PCR; TCRdb keeps in-frame clones, though not all of them. Of under 100,000 clones detected, roughly 94% appear once; the ten largest clones hold 6% to 8.5%. Of note for this clone: Its antigen is still unknown.

This sequence was found in an adult in good health. This specimen consisted of peripheral blood, obtained on day 0 of MenACWY control vaccination.

For the CDR3, the DNA is TGTGCCAGCAGTGTTGCAGGGGACACTGAAGCTTTCTTT. Amino acid sequence: CASSVAGDTEAFF. The chain recombines TRBV2 with TRBJ1-1, with a possible D match to TRBD1 (6 bases). The CDR3 extends over 13 amino acids. Germline loops: CDR1 SNHLY, CDR2 FYNNEI. V shed 4 bases and J shed 3 bases, with 9 bases lying between them. The full variable domain, rest sourced from reference TRBV2 and TRBJ1-1, is EPEVTQTPSHQVTQMGQEVILRCVPISNHLYFYWYRQILGQKVEFLVSFYNNEISEKSEIFDDQFSVERPDGSNFTLKIRSTKLEDSAMYFCASSVAGDTEAFFGQGTRLTVV.